This paragraph reports one T cell receptor (beta chain). No antigen is known for it. No base-level quality is on record; no much larger clone is a single base apart. These data are taken from a study of graft-versus-host responses after intestinal transplantation (dated by TCRdb to about 2021). A note on the overall study: Multivisceral, liver-intestinal, or isolated intestinal transplants were received by the recipients. Anti-thymocyte globulin induction was given to all recipients, followed by maintenance tacrolimus and steroids for about 3 years. After intestinal transplantation, graft-versus-host and host-versus-graft alloreactive T cell clones in the graft, circulation and bone marrow were tracked using bulk TCR-beta CDR3 sequencing. Alloreactive clones were identified by sequencing pre-transplant mixed lymphocyte reaction products and comparing these products with unstimulated pre-transplant donor and recipient T cells. The cohort enrolled under 25 intestinal transplant recipients including one retransplant, and a few patients lacking pretransplant specimens were excluded. A peak of at least 4% donor T cells among recipient peripheral blood mononuclear cells was the definition used for donor T cell macrochimerism. Rather than going through the commercial service, samples from three later patients were sequenced in-house on an Illumina MiSeq and processed with MiXCR.

Study-level results and caveats: GvH clones were found in recipient bone marrow, and some of the GvH clones appeared earlier in ileal mucosa or blood, which is consistent with an intestinal mucosal origin. Peak levels of circulating GvH clones were associated with declines in HvG clones early after transplant. Patients with donor T cell macrochimerism had high GvH to HvG T cell clonal ratios in their allografts. Conclusions were limited by the relatively low number and heterogeneity of intestinal transplant patients.

The method behind the library was the immunoSEQ multiplex PCR assay. For most patients, genomic DNA was isolated with the Qiagen DNeasy Blood and Tissue Kit and shipped frozen to Adaptive Biotechnologies for TCR sequencing. Adaptive Biotechnologies carried out high-throughput TCR-beta CDR3 sequencing of genomic DNA for most patients. Per the source publication's procedure: TCR sequencing data were retrieved from Adaptive's ImmunoSEQ software for roughly 17 patients, whereas a few other patients were processed with MiXCR and VDJtools. To correct CD4 versus CD8 sorting errors, sequences present in both subsets at a frequency ratio below 5:1 were removed. CDR3 nucleotide sequences shared between donor and recipient were removed because their origin could not be assigned. To be classed as alloreactive, a clone needed at least 2-fold expansion over unstimulated cells and a minimum CFSE-low frequency of 0.002% (template counts) or 0.001% (read counts). A clone was considered mappable if detected in the sequenced pre-transplant spleen, lymph node, or MLR CFSE-low populations of the donor or recipient. Cumulative frequency of alloreactive clones was calculated as a percentage of all sequences weighted by copy number. Sourced from immuneACCESS, this table was stored by TCRdb with only in-frame sequences that have V and J called. A share of the clones is absent; for the studies checked, an unresolved V gene accounts for under half, and the remainder has no known explanation. V, J and clone size are taken as reported in that table, and D and trimming were inferred from the DNA itself. The sample records 85,000 to 95,000 clones, under 95% of which are singletons. Jointly, the top ten make up approximately 2% of the sample.

V and J lose 5 bases and 11 bases, and a span of 18 bases separates them. The cysteine opens and the phenylalanine closes a CDR3 of 12 amino acids. Only CDR3 DNA is held: 36 bases, read in frame from base 1. The germline V gene encodes CDR1 GTSNPN and CDR2 SVGIG (reference sequence). Explained via the paper, the time point label denotes: cells obtained before transplantation from donor or recipient. CD3+CD4+ and CD3+CD8+ populations were FACS-sorted from unstimulated pre-transplant donor and recipient cells taken from spleen or lymph nodes. Recombination connected TRBV30 to TRBJ1-1, with the D gene call left open. The clonotype originates from a human donor who received an intestinal transplant. Source: unstimulated CD8+ T cells sorted from spleen or lymph node cells, taken before intestinal transplant. CDR3 region: CAWVEGGNQAFF. The DNA sequence is TGTGCCTGGGTGGAAGGAGGAAACCAGGCTTTCTTT.